This T cell receptor (beta chain) comes out of a study of glioma-infiltrating T cells. The study, taken as a whole, reports: Gliomas, especially low-grade, showed above-expected tissue-blood divergence; non-neoplastic patients showed below. Very few CDR3 sequences were shared between tissue and blood.

Using RNA template, CDR3s of TCR alpha and beta were amplified with iRepertoire arm-PCR. Input was roughly 85-450 ng of tissue mRNA or PBMC total RNA. TCRdb redid the calling of the multiplex PCR reads with MiXCR, one entry per CDR3 protein. The data contain about 210,000 distinct CDR3 sequences, around 32% of them singletons. Comment on this clonotype: Its target is unknown.

V lost 2 bases to trimming and J lost 2 bases, with 13 bases between them. The CDR3 has 15 amino acids. The germline V gene encodes CDR1 SGHAT and CDR2 FQNNGV. The receptor's source is a human donor with low-grade glioma or glioblastoma, undergoing nonglioma brain surgery, or in good health (not recorded which). The sample consisted of glioma tissue, nonneoplastic brain tissue, or PBMCs (not recorded which). J is TRBJ2-7 and V is TRBV11-2; D unclear. The CDR3 region has the DNA TGTGCCAGCAGCTTATCGGCGGATTTAGCCTACGAGCAGTACTTC. Translation: CASSLSADLAYEQYF.